Following are 21 T cell receptor beta chains from one sample sequenced in a study of cytotoxic CD8 clonotypes in ibrutinib-treated CLL. Profiling relied on immunoSEQ multiplex PCR, and the TCRdb table lists in-frame clones only, not all of them. The sample lists tens of thousands of clones, more than 65% seen once, with approximately 58% in the top ten. Sequencing was performed on PBMCs, taken after 24 months of ibrutinib treatment. These receptors originate from a human donor with chronic lymphocytic leukemia.

V is TRBV7-2 and J is TRBJ2-3; tentative D call: TRBD2 (6 bases). This CDR3 region has 14 residues. The V gene's germline CDR1 is SGHTA and CDR2 FQGNSA. Between the trimmed V and J ends, which lost 2 bases and 3 bases, there was a span of 9 bases. The CDR3 DNA is TGTGCCAGCAGCTTACTAGCGCCGACAGATACGCAGTATTTT. This gives the protein CASSLLAPTDTQYF.

The gene calls are TRBV28 and TRBJ2-7; no reliable D call. The CDR3 loop spans 11 amino acids. V lost 6 bases to trimming and J lost 3 bases, with 6 bases between them. Germline CDR1 and CDR2: MDHEN and SYDVKM. This CDR3 is CASSLRYEQYF. The CDR3, as DNA: TGTGCCAGCAGCCTGCGCTACGAGCAGTACTTC.

J is TRBJ1-3 and V is TRBV30; TRBD1 agrees at 8 bases. This CDR3 region has 16 residues. J was trimmed by 0 bases and V by 2 bases; bases with no gene match: 6. Germline V gene lookup returns CDR1 GTSNPN and CDR2 SVGIG (reference sequence). The CDR3: CAWSLGTGNSGNTIYF. The CDR3 region has the DNA TGTGCCTGGAGTTTAGGGACAGGTAACTCTGGAAACACCATATATTTT. Looking up the rest from reference TRBV30 and TRBJ1-3 gives the full variable domain: SQTIHQWPATLVQPVGSPLSLECTVEGTSNPNLYWYRQAAGRGLQLLFYSVGIGQISSEVPQNLSASRPQDRQFILSSKKLLLSDSGFYLCAWSLGTGNSGNTIYFGEGSWLTVV.

The rearrangement links TRBV25-1 to TRBJ2-6, with 9 bases that match TRBD1. V shed 3 bases and J 2 bases; nucleotides not matched to a gene: 8. The germline CDR1 and CDR2 sequences are MGHDK and SYGVNS. The CDR3 is made up of 18 amino acids. CDR3 DNA sequence: TGTGCCAGCAGTGATCGGGGACAGGGTGGCACTGGGGCCAACGTCCTGACTTTC. Translated: CASSDRGQGGTGANVLTF.

The rearrangement links TRBV18 to TRBJ2-3; D is unresolved. CDR1 KGHSH and CDR2 LQKENI come from the germline V gene. Trimming pared 6 bases from V and 2 bases from J, leaving 6 bases between. This CDR3 has 12 amino acids. The CDR3 sequence: CASSPDTDTQYF. CDR3 DNA sequence: TGTGCCAGCTCTCCAGACACAGATACGCAGTATTTT. Combining the CDR3 with reference TRBV18 and TRBJ2-3 gives the whole variable domain NAGVMQNPRHLVRRRGQEARLRCSPMKGHSHVYWYRQLPEEGLKFMVYLQKENIIDESGMPKERFSAEFPKEGPSILRIQQVVRGDSAAYFCASSPDTDTQYFGPGTRLTVL.

The V gene is TRBV7-2, the J gene TRBJ1-2; D gene ambiguous. V was clipped by 2 bases and J by 2 bases, with 6 bases between them. The CDR3 consists of 13 residues. The germline gives CDR1 SGHTA, CDR2 FQGNSA. The DNA of the CDR3 is TGTGCCAGCAGCTTAATGGCCAACTATGGCTACACCTTC. It translates to CASSLMANYGYTF. The entire variable domain, with the rest obtained from reference TRBV7-2 and TRBJ1-2, is as follows: GAGVSQSPSNKVTEKGKDVELRCDPISGHTALYWYRQSLGQGLEFLIYFQGNSAPDKSGLPSDRFSAERTGGSVSTLTIQRTQQEDSAVYLCASSLMANYGYTFGSGTRLTVV.

This clone was counted a few times. V gene TRBV28 combines with J gene TRBJ2-1; 7 bases map to TRBD2. The trim removed 3 bases at V and 8 bases at J, leaving 7 bases unmatched. The CDR3 runs to 14 residues. In germline, CDR1 is MDHEN, CDR2 SYDVKM. The CDR3 DNA reads TGTGCCAGCAGTTTGGGGCAGGGAGGGGATGAGCAGTTCTTC. The encoded protein is CASSLGQGGDEQFF.

The chain is built from TRBV4-3 and TRBJ1-4; D is perhaps TRBD1 (6 bases). V lost 4 bases, J lost 7 bases, and 16 bases lay in between. The length of the CDR3 is 15 residues. CDR1 and CDR2 from the germline V gene are LGHNA and YSLEER. The CDR3 sequence is CASSPSPGQSEKLFF. The CDR3 region has the DNA TGCGCCAGCAGCCCTTCTCCAGGACAGTCTGAAAAACTGTTTTTT.

This clone was observed a single time. V and J are TRBV5-8 and TRBJ2-7, with 9 nucleotides matching TRBD1. The CDR3 has 15 residues. From germline, CDR1 is SGHTS and CDR2 YDEGEE. V shed 4 bases, J shed 4 bases, and the junction held 9 bases outside the gene matches. DNA for the CDR3: TGTGCCAGCAGCGCCACCGGGACAGGGTTTTACGAGCAGTACTTC. Translated: CASSATGTGFYEQYF.

This clone is deemed medium-sized. The rearrangement joins TRBV7-9 to TRBJ2-1, with 8 bases matching TRBD2. The CDR3 runs to 15 residues. Germline-derived CDR1 and CDR2 are SEHNR and FQNEAQ (reference sequence). With 5 bases clipped from V and 3 bases from J, the junction kept 6 bases outside the gene matches. DNA for the CDR3: TGTGCCAGCAGCCGTCGGGGGGGCTTCTACAATGAGCAGTTCTTC. It is translated as CASSRRGGFYNEQFF.

This clone was counted once. This chain joins TRBV29-1 and TRBJ2-7; D gene uncertain. The germline V and J ends were trimmed by 7 bases and 6 bases, with 22 bases remaining between them. Germline V gene data show CDR1 as SQVTM and CDR2 as ANQGSEA. The CDR3 length is 14 residues. The CDR3 DNA reads as TGCAGCGCCCATGTTGGTAGCCCAAGACCCGAGCAGTACTTC. Its translation is CSAHVGSPRPEQYF.

This clone was counted a few times. The V call is TRBV27, the J call TRBJ2-1; D is perhaps TRBD2 (5 bases). There are 15 residues in the CDR3. Germline loops: CDR1 MNHEY, CDR2 SMNVEV (reference sequence). Trimming left V 5 bases short and J 5 bases short, with 16 bases between. DNA of the CDR3: TGTGCCAGCAGTCCCGTAGAGGGTCGGGACAATGAGCAGTTCTTC. Translating gives CASSPVEGRDNEQFF.

The rearrangement uses TRBV27 and TRBJ2-3, with 12 nucleotides matching TRBD2. V gave up 6 bases and J gave up 5 bases; unmatched junction bases: 9. CDR1 is MNHEY, CDR2 SMNVEV, per germline (reference sequence). The CDR3 loop spans 16 amino acids. CDR3 region: CASSTLAGGARDTQYF. The CDR3 nucleotides are TGTGCCAGCAGCACTCTAGCGGGGGGGGCTCGAGATACGCAGTATTTT.

The chain employs TRBV15 and TRBJ1-5; D is uncertain. Germline V CDR1 and CDR2: LNHNV, YYDKDF (reference sequence). V was pared by 0 bases and J by 0 bases, with 12 bases between. The CDR3 runs to 17 residues. DNA for the CDR3: TGTGCCACCAGCAGAGACCCCCGGGAGTCTAGCAATCAGCCCCAGCATTTT. This encodes CATSRDPRESSNQPQHF.

J is TRBJ2-3 and V is TRBV9; perhaps TRBD1 as D (6 bases). CDR1 and CDR2 (germline): SGDLS, YYNGEE. V lost 4 bases and J lost 1, with 13 bases in between. The CDR3 extends over 15 amino acids. This chain's CDR3 is CASSSSHRGTDTQYF. The DNA of the CDR3 is TGTGCCAGCAGCTCAAGTCACAGGGGCACAGATACGCAGTATTTT.

The V gene is TRBV7-9, the J gene TRBJ1-1; 9 positions agree with TRBD1. V trimming: 5 bases; J trimming: 5 bases; junction bases outside the gene matches: 18. This CDR3 is 18 amino acids long. From germline, CDR1 is SEHNR and CDR2 FQNEAQ (reference sequence). CDR3 DNA sequence: TGTGCCAGCAGCCCAGGGTGGGGACAGGGAAGACGAGAGACTGAAGCTTTCTTT. Translated: CASSPGWGQGRRETEAFF.

V is TRBV27 and J is TRBJ2-7, with 10 bases fitting TRBD1. The CDR3 has 15 residues. Germline V gives CDR1 MNHEY, CDR2 SMNVEV (reference sequence). V was clipped by 5 bases and J by 3 bases; unmatched bases: 7. Here the CDR3 DNA reads TGTGCCAGCAGTAGGACAGGGGGGGGTATCTACGAGCAGTACTTC. Amino acids: CASSRTGGGIYEQYF.

This rearrangement joins TRBV4-1 to TRBJ1-4, with D maybe TRBD1 (5 bases). Trimming removed 4 bases at V and 4 bases at J, with 10 bases between. Germline CDR1 reads MGHRA; CDR2 reads YSYEKL. The CDR3 extends over 14 amino acids. DNA of the CDR3: TGCGCCAGCAGCCCCGGGACGGTTAATGAAAAACTGTTTTTT. Translated: CASSPGTVNEKLFF.

The V gene is TRBV6-5, the J gene TRBJ2-7, with 9 bases identical to TRBD1. CDR3 length: 14 residues. V lost 2 bases, J lost 6 bases, and 5 bases stayed unmatched. Looked up from germline, CDR1 is MNHEY and CDR2 is SVGAGI. CDR3 residues: CASSYGTGPGEQYF. CDR3 nucleotides: TGTGCCAGCAGTTACGGGACAGGGCCGGGCGAGCAGTACTTC.

The rearrangement uses TRBV4-3 and TRBJ1-2, with TRBD1 identical over 7 bases. J was trimmed by 0 bases and V by 4 bases; bases with no gene match: 5. Germline V gene lookup returns CDR1 LGHNA and CDR2 YSLEER. The CDR3 has 15 residues. The CDR3 reads CASSPRTGANYGYTF. CDR3 DNA: TGCGCCAGCAGCCCCCGGACAGGAGCTAACTATGGCTACACCTTC.

This clone has just one count. J is TRBJ2-5 and V is TRBV30; TRBD2 matches 10 bases. Germline loops: CDR1 GTSNPN, CDR2 SVGIG (reference sequence). CDR3 size: 15 residues. Unmatched junction bases numbered 5, after V lost 0 bases and J lost 4 bases. CDR3 in amino acids: CAWSVQRGGRETQYF. DNA of the CDR3: TGTGCCTGGAGTGTACAGCGGGGGGGCCGAGAGACCCAGTACTTC.